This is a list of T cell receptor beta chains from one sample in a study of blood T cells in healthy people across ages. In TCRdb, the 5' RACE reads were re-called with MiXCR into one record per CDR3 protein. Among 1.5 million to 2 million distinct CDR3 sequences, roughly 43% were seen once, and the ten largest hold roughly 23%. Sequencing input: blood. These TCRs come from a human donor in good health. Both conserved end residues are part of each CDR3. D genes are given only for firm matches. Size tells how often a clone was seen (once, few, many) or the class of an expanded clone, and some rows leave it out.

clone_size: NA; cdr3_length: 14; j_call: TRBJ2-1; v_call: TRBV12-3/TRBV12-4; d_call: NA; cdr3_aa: CASVWGPVSYEQFF; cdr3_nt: TGTGCCAGTGTTTGGGGCCCCGTTTCTTATGAGCAGTTCTTC
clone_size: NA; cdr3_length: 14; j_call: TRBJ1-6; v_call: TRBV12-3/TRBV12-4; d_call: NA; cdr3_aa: CASSSGNPNSPLHF; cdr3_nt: TGTGCCAGCAGTTCGGGGAATCCTAATTCACCCCTCCACTTT
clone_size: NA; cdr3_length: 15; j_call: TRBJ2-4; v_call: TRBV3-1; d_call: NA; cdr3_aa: CTSSQPGMAKNIQYF; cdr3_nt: TGTACCAGCAGCCAACCGGGGATGGCCAAAAACATTCAGTACTTC
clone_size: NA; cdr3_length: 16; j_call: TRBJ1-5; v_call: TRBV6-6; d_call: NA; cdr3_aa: CASSYPRGQRNQPQHF; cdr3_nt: TGTGCCAGCAGTTACCCAAGAGGACAGCGGAATCAGCCCCAGCATTTT
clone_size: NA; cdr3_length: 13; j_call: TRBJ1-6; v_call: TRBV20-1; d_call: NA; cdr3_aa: CSASAGWNSPLHF; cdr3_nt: TGCAGTGCTAGTGCGGGTTGGAATTCACCCCTCCACTTT
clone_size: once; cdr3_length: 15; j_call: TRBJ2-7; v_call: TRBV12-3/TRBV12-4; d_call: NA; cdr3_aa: CASSLAEGWPNEQYF; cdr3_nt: TGTGCCAGCAGTTTAGCAGAAGGTTGGCCCAATGAGCAGTACTTC
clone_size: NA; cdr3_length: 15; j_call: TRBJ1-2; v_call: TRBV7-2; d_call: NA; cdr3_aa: CASIHPQGLLYGYTF; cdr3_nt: TGTGCCAGCATCCATCCCCAGGGCCTACTCTATGGCTACACCTTC
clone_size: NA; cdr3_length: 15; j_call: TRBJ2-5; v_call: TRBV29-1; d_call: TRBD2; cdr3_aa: CSTRGASGGQETQYF; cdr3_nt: TGCAGCACCCGTGGCGCTAGCGGGGGACAAGAGACCCAGTACTTC
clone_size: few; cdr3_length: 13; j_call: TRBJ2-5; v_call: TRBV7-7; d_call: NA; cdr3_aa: CASSPSVGETQYF; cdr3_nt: TGTGCCAGCAGCCCCTCGGTTGGGGAGACCCAGTACTTC
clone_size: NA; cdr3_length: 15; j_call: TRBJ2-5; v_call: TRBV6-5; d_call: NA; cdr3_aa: CASSPSNGRSETQYF; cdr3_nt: TGTGCCAGCAGCCCCTCAAACGGGCGGAGTGAGACCCAGTACTTC
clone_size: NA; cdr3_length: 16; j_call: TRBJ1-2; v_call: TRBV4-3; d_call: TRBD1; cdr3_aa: CASKRQGYVRDYGYTF; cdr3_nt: TGCGCCTCGAAACGACAGGGTTATGTTCGTGACTATGGCTACACCTTC
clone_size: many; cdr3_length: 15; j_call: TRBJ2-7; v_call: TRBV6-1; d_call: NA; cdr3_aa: CASSEFGTPKDEQYF; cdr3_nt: TGTGCCAGCAGTGAATTCGGGACACCTAAGGACGAGCAGTACTTC
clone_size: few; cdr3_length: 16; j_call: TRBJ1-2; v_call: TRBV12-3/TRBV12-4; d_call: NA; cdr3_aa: CASSLKQGYSNYGYTF; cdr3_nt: TGTGCCAGCAGCCTGAAACAGGGCTACTCTAACTATGGCTACACCTTC
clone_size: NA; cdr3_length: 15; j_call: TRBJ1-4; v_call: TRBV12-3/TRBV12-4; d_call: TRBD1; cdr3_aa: CASTYPPGGQEKLFF; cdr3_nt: TGTGCCAGCACCTACCCTCCAGGGGGGCAAGAAAAACTGTTTTTT
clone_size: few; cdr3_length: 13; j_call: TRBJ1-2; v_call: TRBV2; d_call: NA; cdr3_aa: CASGGRSLYGYTF; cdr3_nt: TGTGCCAGCGGGGGGCGGTCACTCTATGGCTACACCTTC